This TCR beta chain stems from a study of shared clonotypes between healthy human individuals. Study at large: Donors were two women and three men aged 18 to 49. General study findings and limits: Generation of non-shared clonotypes was less probable than generation of clonotypes shared by all four donors.

How the authors handled the data: ImmunoSEQ yielded junction-only sequences lacking quality scores, so filtering differed. The method was immunoSEQ multiplex PCR; TCRdb's version includes in-frame clones alone and lacks a portion of them. D and trimming come from the DNA, and the V and J calls and clone size come from that table. The top ten clones hold about 0.13% of a sample with approximately 2.5 million clones, around nine tenths of them seen once. Healthy HIV-negative adults without recent acute infections or vaccinations served as donors. The CDR3 length is 12 residues. V lost 1 base and J lost 7, with 8 bases in between. From germline, CDR1 is SGHTA and CDR2 FQGNSA. In the case of this clone: Antigen specificity is unknown.

The V call is TRBV7-2, the J call TRBJ2-7; D gene unclear. The sequenced sample was naive CD4+ T cells sorted from blood. Described subset: CD45RA+ positively selected. The sequence derives from a man aged 18-30 years in good health. CDR3 DNA sequence: TGTGCCAGCAGCTTAGATGGGTTTGAGCAGTACTTC. Amino acids: CASSLDGFEQYF.